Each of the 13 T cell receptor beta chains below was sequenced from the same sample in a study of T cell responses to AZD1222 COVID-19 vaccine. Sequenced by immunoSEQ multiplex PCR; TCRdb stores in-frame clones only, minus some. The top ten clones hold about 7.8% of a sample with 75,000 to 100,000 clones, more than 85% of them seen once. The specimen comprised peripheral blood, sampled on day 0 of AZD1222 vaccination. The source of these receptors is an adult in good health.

The CDR3 is CASRKSNTGELFF. The CDR3 coding sequence is TGTGCCAGCAGGAAATCGAACACCGGGGAGCTGTTTTTT. V gene TRBV28 combines with J gene TRBJ2-2; unclear D gene. The CDR3 totals 13 residues. Germline assignment: CDR1 MDHEN and CDR2 SYDVKM. V gave up 6 bases and J gave up 0 bases, with 5 bases separating them.

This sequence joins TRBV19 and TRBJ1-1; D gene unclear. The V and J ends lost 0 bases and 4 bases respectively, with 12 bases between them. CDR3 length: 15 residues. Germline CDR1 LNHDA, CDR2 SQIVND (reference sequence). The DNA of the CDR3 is TGTGCCAGTAGTATAGACCCTCTACGGGCCACTGAAGCTTTCTTT. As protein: CASSIDPLRATEAFF.

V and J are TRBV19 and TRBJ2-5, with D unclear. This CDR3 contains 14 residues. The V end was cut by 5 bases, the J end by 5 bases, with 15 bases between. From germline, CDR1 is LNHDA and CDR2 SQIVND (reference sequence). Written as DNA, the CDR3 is TGTGCCAGTAGTGCATTCGCTGTTGGGGAGACCCAGTACTTC. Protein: CASSAFAVGETQYF.

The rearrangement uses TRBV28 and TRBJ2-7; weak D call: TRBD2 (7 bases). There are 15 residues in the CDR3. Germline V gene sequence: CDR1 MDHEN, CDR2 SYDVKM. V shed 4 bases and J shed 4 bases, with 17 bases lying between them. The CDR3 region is CASSSGGLPVYEQYF. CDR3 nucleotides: TGTGCCAGCAGTTCCGGGGGGCTCCCGGTGTACGAGCAGTACTTC.

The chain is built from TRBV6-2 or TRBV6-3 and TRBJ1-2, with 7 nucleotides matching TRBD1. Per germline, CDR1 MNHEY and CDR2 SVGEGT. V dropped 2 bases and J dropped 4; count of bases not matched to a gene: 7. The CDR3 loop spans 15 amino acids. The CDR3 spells CASSYRSAGGYGYTF. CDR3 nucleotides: TGTGCCAGCAGTTACAGGTCGGCAGGGGGCTATGGCTACACCTTC.

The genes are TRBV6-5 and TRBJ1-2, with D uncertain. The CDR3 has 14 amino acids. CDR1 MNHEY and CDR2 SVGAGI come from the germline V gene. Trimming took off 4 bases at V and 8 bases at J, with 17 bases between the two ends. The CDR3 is CASSSPTLQWGYTF. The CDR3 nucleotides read TGTGCCAGCAGTTCCCCGACCCTTCAGTGGGGCTACACCTTC.

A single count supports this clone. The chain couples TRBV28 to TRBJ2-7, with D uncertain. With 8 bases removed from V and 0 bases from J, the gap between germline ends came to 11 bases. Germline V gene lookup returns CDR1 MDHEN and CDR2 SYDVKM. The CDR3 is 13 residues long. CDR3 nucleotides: TGTGCCAGCTCCCAAGGCCCCTCCTACGAGCAGTACTTC. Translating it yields CASSQGPSYEQYF.

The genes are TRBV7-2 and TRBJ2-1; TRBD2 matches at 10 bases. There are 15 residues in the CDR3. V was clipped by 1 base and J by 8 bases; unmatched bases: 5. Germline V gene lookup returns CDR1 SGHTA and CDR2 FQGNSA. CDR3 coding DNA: TGTGCCAGCAGCTTAGTAGGGACTAGCGCCGATGAGCAGTTCTTC. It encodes CASSLVGTSADEQFF.

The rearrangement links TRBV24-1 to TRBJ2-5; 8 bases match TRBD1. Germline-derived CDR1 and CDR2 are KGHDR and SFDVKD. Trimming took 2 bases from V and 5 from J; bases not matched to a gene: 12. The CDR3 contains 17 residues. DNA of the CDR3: TGTGCCACCAGTGATTACCTCCTAGCAGGGGGCATCGAGACCCAGTACTTC. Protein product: CATSDYLLAGGIETQYF.

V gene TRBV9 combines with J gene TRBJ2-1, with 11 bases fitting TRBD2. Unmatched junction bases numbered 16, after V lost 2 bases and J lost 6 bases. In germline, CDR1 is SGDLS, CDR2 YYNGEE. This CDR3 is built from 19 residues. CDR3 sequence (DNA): TGTGCCAGCAGCGTGCCGCCGGGACTAGCGGCCGTAGCTGGCAATGAGCAGTTCTTC. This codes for CASSVPPGLAAVAGNEQFF.

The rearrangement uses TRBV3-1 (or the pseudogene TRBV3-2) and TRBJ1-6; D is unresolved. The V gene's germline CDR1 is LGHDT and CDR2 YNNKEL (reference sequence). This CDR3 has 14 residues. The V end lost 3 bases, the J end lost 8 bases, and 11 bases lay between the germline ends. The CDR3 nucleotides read TGTGCCAGCAGCCAGCGGCCAGCCGATTCACCCCTCCACTTT. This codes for CASSQRPADSPLHF.

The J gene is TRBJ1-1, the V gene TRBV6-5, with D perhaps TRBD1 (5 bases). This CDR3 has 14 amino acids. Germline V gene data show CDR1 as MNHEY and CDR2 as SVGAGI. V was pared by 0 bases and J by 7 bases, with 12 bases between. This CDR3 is CASSYSGGEVEAFF. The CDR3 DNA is TGTGCCAGCAGTTACTCTGGAGGGGAGGTTGAAGCTTTCTTT.

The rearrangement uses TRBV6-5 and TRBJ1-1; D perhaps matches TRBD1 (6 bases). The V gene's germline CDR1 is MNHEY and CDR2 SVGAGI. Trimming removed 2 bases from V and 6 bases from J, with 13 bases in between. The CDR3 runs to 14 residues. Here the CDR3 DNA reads TGTGCCAGCAGTTACCCGGAGGGGGGAGCTGAAGCTTTCTTT. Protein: CASSYPEGGAEAFF.